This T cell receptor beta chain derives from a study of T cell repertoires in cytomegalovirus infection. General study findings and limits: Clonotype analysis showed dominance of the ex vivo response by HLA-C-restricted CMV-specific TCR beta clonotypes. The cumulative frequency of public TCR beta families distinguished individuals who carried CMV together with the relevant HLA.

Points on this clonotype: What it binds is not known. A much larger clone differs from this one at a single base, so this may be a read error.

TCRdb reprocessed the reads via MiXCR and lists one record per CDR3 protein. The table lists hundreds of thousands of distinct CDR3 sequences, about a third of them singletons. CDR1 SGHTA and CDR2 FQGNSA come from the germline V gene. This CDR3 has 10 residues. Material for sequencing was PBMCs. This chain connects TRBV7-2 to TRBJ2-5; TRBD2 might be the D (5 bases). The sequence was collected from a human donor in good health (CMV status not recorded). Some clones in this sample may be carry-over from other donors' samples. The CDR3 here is CASSGETHYF. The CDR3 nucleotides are TGTGCCAGCAGCGGGGAGACCCATTACTTC.